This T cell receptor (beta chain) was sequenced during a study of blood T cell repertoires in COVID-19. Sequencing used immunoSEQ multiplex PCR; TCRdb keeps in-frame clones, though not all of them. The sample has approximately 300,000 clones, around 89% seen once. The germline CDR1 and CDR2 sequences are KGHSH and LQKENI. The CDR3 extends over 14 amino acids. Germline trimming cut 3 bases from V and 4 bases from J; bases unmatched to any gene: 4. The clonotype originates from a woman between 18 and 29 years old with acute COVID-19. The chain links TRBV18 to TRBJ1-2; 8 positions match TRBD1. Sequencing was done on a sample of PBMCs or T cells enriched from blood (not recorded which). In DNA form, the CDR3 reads TGTGCCAGCTCACCCGGACAGGGTCGCTATGGCTACACCTTC. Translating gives CASSPGQGRYGYTF.